These T cell receptor beta chains were read from a single sample in a study of CD8 T cells in Susac syndrome. TCRdb re-analysed the immunoSEQ multiplex PCR reads in MiXCR, keeping a single row per CDR3 protein. The sample records 95,000 to 150,000 distinct CDR3 sequences, about 94% being singletons. Sequencing was performed on CD8+ T cells from PBMCs. These receptor sequences come from a human donor with Susac syndrome. Both conserved end residues are part of each CDR3. D genes are given only for firm matches. Size values are once, few and many counts, or a class for expanded clones, and some rows have none.

abundance: -
d_gene: -
v_gene: TRBV5-1
j_gene: TRBJ2-3
CDR3nt: TGCGCCAGCAGCTTGCGGGGGCGCGGGGATACGCAGTATTTT
CDR3aa: CASSLRGRGDTQYF

abundance: -
d_gene: TRBD1
v_gene: TRBV5-1
j_gene: TRBJ1-5
CDR3nt: TGCGCCATCCTTAAGATTCCGGGACAGGGGTTATTTCAGCCCCAGCATTTT
CDR3aa: CAILKIPGQGLFQPQHF

abundance: -
d_gene: -
v_gene: TRBV4-2
j_gene: TRBJ2-1
CDR3nt: TGTGCCAGCAGCCAAGAACTAGTCGGTAATGAGCAGTTCTTC
CDR3aa: CASSQELVGNEQFF

abundance: once
d_gene: -
v_gene: TRBV29-1
j_gene: TRBJ1-1
CDR3nt: TGCAGCGTTGAGGCGGGACTTGAAGCTTTCTTT
CDR3aa: CSVEAGLEAFF

abundance: -
d_gene: -
v_gene: TRBV18
j_gene: TRBJ1-4
CDR3nt: TGTGCCAGCTCCCTTAGGACCGGGAATGAAAAACTGTTTTTT
CDR3aa: CASSLRTGNEKLFF

abundance: -
d_gene: TRBD2
v_gene: TRBV29-1
j_gene: TRBJ2-3
CDR3nt: TGCAGCGTTGGAGCGGGGGGGGGCGCCAGCACAGATACGCAGTATTTT
CDR3aa: CSVGAGGGASTDTQYF

abundance: once
d_gene: -
v_gene: TRBV6-5
j_gene: TRBJ1-1
CDR3nt: TGTGCCAGCATTAGGTACGTTGAGGGCCACTTGAACACTGAAGCTTTCTTT
CDR3aa: CASIRYVEGHLNTEAFF

abundance: -
d_gene: -
v_gene: TRBV12-3/TRBV12-4
j_gene: TRBJ1-1
CDR3nt: TGTGCCAGCAGTTTTGGGAACATGGGGAACACTGAAGCTTTCTTT
CDR3aa: CASSFGNMGNTEAFF

abundance: -
d_gene: -
v_gene: TRBV15
j_gene: TRBJ2-1
CDR3nt: TGTGCCACCAGCAGTCGCGACAGGTACAATGAGCAGTTCTTC
CDR3aa: CATSSRDRYNEQFF

abundance: -
d_gene: -
v_gene: TRBV29-1
j_gene: TRBJ1-2
CDR3nt: TGCAGCGTTGAAGCTCACCAGGGAGGTCACTATGGCTACACCTTC
CDR3aa: CSVEAHQGGHYGYTF

abundance: once
d_gene: -
v_gene: TRBV9
j_gene: TRBJ2-3
CDR3nt: TGTGCCAGCAATTGGAAGGGGGGCACAGATACGCAGTATTTT
CDR3aa: CASNWKGGTDTQYF

abundance: -
d_gene: TRBD1
v_gene: TRBV6-5
j_gene: TRBJ2-7
CDR3nt: TGTGCCAGCAGTAGGGGACAGGGGACCTACGAGCAGTACTTC
CDR3aa: CASSRGQGTYEQYF

abundance: -
d_gene: -
v_gene: TRBV19
j_gene: TRBJ2-1
CDR3nt: TGTGCCAGTAGTATAAGTAGCGGAAGTGAGCAGTTCTTC
CDR3aa: CASSISSGSEQFF

abundance: -
d_gene: TRBD1
v_gene: TRBV9
j_gene: TRBJ2-1
CDR3nt: TGTGCCAGCAGCGTAGGAGTCGAGGGGGCACTCAATGAGCAGTTCTTC
CDR3aa: CASSVGVEGALNEQFF

abundance: -
d_gene: -
v_gene: TRBV6-5
j_gene: TRBJ2-2
CDR3nt: TGTGCCAGCAGTTACAAGGGGGCCGGGGAGCTGTTTTTT
CDR3aa: CASSYKGAGELFF

abundance: -
d_gene: -
v_gene: TRBV20-1
j_gene: TRBJ2-7
CDR3nt: TGCAGTGCTAGAGAGCCGGGTGGGTCCTACGAGCAGTACTTC
CDR3aa: CSAREPGGSYEQYF

abundance: -
d_gene: -
v_gene: TRBV5-1
j_gene: TRBJ2-3
CDR3nt: TGCGCCAGCAGCTATGACATGGCTGGGGCGGATACGCAGTATTTT
CDR3aa: CASSYDMAGADTQYF

abundance: -
d_gene: -
v_gene: TRBV9
j_gene: TRBJ2-4
CDR3nt: TGTGCCAGCAGCGTAGAGGGGGGTGCCAAAAACATTCAGTACTTC
CDR3aa: CASSVEGGAKNIQYF

abundance: -
d_gene: TRBD1
v_gene: TRBV7-3
j_gene: TRBJ1-1
CDR3nt: TGTGCCAGCAGCCCCGGGACAGGGAATAGGGCTTTCTTT
CDR3aa: CASSPGTGNRAFF

abundance: -
d_gene: TRBD1
v_gene: TRBV9
j_gene: TRBJ2-7
CDR3nt: TGTGCCAGCAGCGTAGCTGGGACAGGGGATGACGAGCAGTACTTC
CDR3aa: CASSVAGTGDDEQYF

abundance: -
d_gene: TRBD2
v_gene: TRBV7-9
j_gene: TRBJ2-1
CDR3nt: TGTGCCAGCAGCGCGGACCAGCGGGGGCAGTTCTTC
CDR3aa: CASSADQRGQFF

abundance: -
d_gene: -
v_gene: TRBV20-1
j_gene: TRBJ1-1
CDR3nt: TGCAGTGCTAGGCCAGGGTACGCTGAAGCTTTCTTT
CDR3aa: CSARPGYAEAFF

abundance: -
d_gene: -
v_gene: TRBV20-1
j_gene: TRBJ1-1
CDR3nt: TGCAGTGCTAGAAGACAGGCTGAAGCTTTCTTT
CDR3aa: CSARRQAEAFF

abundance: -
d_gene: -
v_gene: TRBV29-1
j_gene: TRBJ1-1
CDR3nt: TGCAGCGTCCTAGGAAAGAACACTGAAGCTTTCTTT
CDR3aa: CSVLGKNTEAFF

abundance: -
d_gene: -
v_gene: TRBV29-1
j_gene: TRBJ1-2
CDR3nt: TGCAGCGTTGAATCAAACGCTAACTATGGCTACACCTTC
CDR3aa: CSVESNANYGYTF

abundance: -
d_gene: -
v_gene: TRBV29-1
j_gene: TRBJ1-2
CDR3nt: TGCAGCGTTGAGTCCCAGGGGACGTATGGCTACACCTTC
CDR3aa: CSVESQGTYGYTF

abundance: -
d_gene: TRBD1
v_gene: TRBV12-3/TRBV12-4
j_gene: TRBJ2-3
CDR3nt: TGTGCCAGCAGCCGGACAGGGGGAGATACGCAGTATTTT
CDR3aa: CASSRTGGDTQYF

abundance: -
d_gene: TRBD1
v_gene: TRBV12-3/TRBV12-4
j_gene: TRBJ2-1
CDR3nt: TGTGCCAGCAGTCCGGACAGGGGCGATGAGCAGTTCTTC
CDR3aa: CASSPDRGDEQFF

abundance: -
d_gene: -
v_gene: TRBV12-3/TRBV12-4
j_gene: TRBJ2-7
CDR3nt: TGTGCCAGCAGTACCATCGGGTCCTCCTACGAGCAGTACTTC
CDR3aa: CASSTIGSSYEQYF

abundance: -
d_gene: TRBD1
v_gene: TRBV20-1
j_gene: TRBJ1-4
CDR3nt: TGCAGTGCTAGCCCCGGGACAGCAAATAATGAAAAACTGTTTTTT
CDR3aa: CSASPGTANNEKLFF

abundance: -
d_gene: -
v_gene: TRBV29-1
j_gene: TRBJ2-3
CDR3nt: TGCAGCGTTGAAGATGGCGTATCAGCAGATACGCAGTATTTT
CDR3aa: CSVEDGVSADTQYF

abundance: -
d_gene: -
v_gene: TRBV29-1
j_gene: TRBJ2-5
CDR3nt: TGCAGCGTTGTGAGCCAAGAGACCCAGTACTTC
CDR3aa: CSVVSQETQYF

abundance: -
d_gene: -
v_gene: TRBV18
j_gene: TRBJ2-7
CDR3nt: TGTGCCAGCCGTGAGGGGGGGGAGCAGTACTTC
CDR3aa: CASREGGEQYF

abundance: -
d_gene: -
v_gene: TRBV2
j_gene: TRBJ2-7
CDR3nt: TGTGCCAGCAGCCCCTCGGGCTCCTACGAGCAGTACTTC
CDR3aa: CASSPSGSYEQYF

abundance: -
d_gene: -
v_gene: TRBV11-2
j_gene: TRBJ2-1
CDR3nt: TGTGCCAGCATCTCCCGGTCGACCCCCTACAATGAGCAGTTCTTC
CDR3aa: CASISRSTPYNEQFF

abundance: -
d_gene: -
v_gene: TRBV27
j_gene: TRBJ1-2
CDR3nt: TGTGCCAGCAGTACGGGGGATGGCTACACCTTC
CDR3aa: CASSTGDGYTF

abundance: -
d_gene: TRBD2
v_gene: TRBV9
j_gene: TRBJ2-4
CDR3nt: TGTGCCAGCAGCGTAGGAAGCGGGGGGACGGACATTCAGTACTTC
CDR3aa: CASSVGSGGTDIQYF

abundance: -
d_gene: TRBD1
v_gene: TRBV25-1
j_gene: TRBJ1-1
CDR3nt: TGTGCCAGCAGTGAAAGGACAGGGCTGAACACTGAAGCTTTCTTT
CDR3aa: CASSERTGLNTEAFF

abundance: -
d_gene: TRBD1
v_gene: TRBV19
j_gene: TRBJ1-1
CDR3nt: TGTGCCAGTACCGCGACAGGGTCGACGGGTGAAGCTTTCTTT
CDR3aa: CASTATGSTGEAFF

abundance: -
d_gene: -
v_gene: TRBV19
j_gene: TRBJ2-3
CDR3nt: TGTGCCAGTAGAGGACGGCCTAGCACAGATACGCAGTATTTT
CDR3aa: CASRGRPSTDTQYF

abundance: -
d_gene: -
v_gene: TRBV6-2/TRBV6-3
j_gene: TRBJ1-5
CDR3nt: TGTGCCAGCAGTCGCCCGCAGCCGCTTCCCCAGCATTTT
CDR3aa: CASSRPQPLPQHF

abundance: -
d_gene: TRBD2
v_gene: TRBV4-3
j_gene: TRBJ2-1
CDR3nt: TGCGCCAGCGGATTAGCGGGGGCCTCGGCCAATGAGCAGTTCTTC
CDR3aa: CASGLAGASANEQFF

abundance: -
d_gene: TRBD1
v_gene: TRBV4-1
j_gene: TRBJ1-1
CDR3nt: TGCGCCAGCAGCCTCAGGCCGGGACAGCAGAACACTGAAGCTTTCTTT
CDR3aa: CASSLRPGQQNTEAFF

abundance: -
d_gene: TRBD2
v_gene: TRBV7-9
j_gene: TRBJ2-5
CDR3nt: TGTGCCAGCTCTACTAGCGGCCAAGAGACCCAGTACTTC
CDR3aa: CASSTSGQETQYF

abundance: -
d_gene: TRBD2
v_gene: TRBV11-2
j_gene: TRBJ2-5
CDR3nt: TGTGCCAGCACGGGAAGCGGGGGGCTTCGTCAAGAGACCCAGTACTTC
CDR3aa: CASTGSGGLRQETQYF

abundance: -
d_gene: TRBD1
v_gene: TRBV9
j_gene: TRBJ2-5
CDR3nt: TGTGCCAGCAGCGTAGGGACAGGGGATGTCATAGAGACCCAGTACTTC
CDR3aa: CASSVGTGDVIETQYF

abundance: -
d_gene: TRBD1
v_gene: TRBV2
j_gene: TRBJ2-7
CDR3nt: TGTGCCAGCGGTTCCTCGAAAACCGGGACAGGGGGCGGTGGGCAGTACTTC
CDR3aa: CASGSSKTGTGGGGQYF

abundance: -
d_gene: -
v_gene: TRBV29-1
j_gene: TRBJ2-1
CDR3nt: TGCAGCGTTGTTTGGGTCAATGAGCAGTTCTTC
CDR3aa: CSVVWVNEQFF

abundance: -
d_gene: TRBD2
v_gene: TRBV7-3
j_gene: TRBJ2-7
CDR3nt: TGTGCCAGCAGCTCTAGCGGGGGTTCAACCTACGAGCAGTACTTC
CDR3aa: CASSSSGGSTYEQYF

abundance: -
d_gene: TRBD2
v_gene: TRBV5-6
j_gene: TRBJ2-1
CDR3nt: TGTGCCAGCAGTCAGGGCGGGGGGGCCTACAATGAGCAGTTCTTC
CDR3aa: CASSQGGGAYNEQFF

abundance: -
d_gene: TRBD1
v_gene: TRBV27
j_gene: TRBJ2-5
CDR3nt: TGTGCCAGCAGTTCGGACAGGGGGCCTTTCCGCGGGACCCAGTACTTC
CDR3aa: CASSSDRGPFRGTQYF

abundance: few
d_gene: -
v_gene: TRBV10-2
j_gene: TRBJ2-1
CDR3nt: TGCGCCAGCAGTGAGGGCCATGAGCAGTTCTTC
CDR3aa: CASSEGHEQFF

abundance: once
d_gene: -
v_gene: TRBV3-1
j_gene: TRBJ2-1
CDR3nt: TGTGCCAGCAGCCAACAGGGGGGTTACGAATACAATGAGCAGTTCTTC
CDR3aa: CASSQQGGYEYNEQFF

abundance: -
d_gene: TRBD2
v_gene: TRBV4-2
j_gene: TRBJ2-7
CDR3nt: TGTGCCAGCAGCCCGTATGATAGCGGGGGGGCGGACGAGCAGTACTTC
CDR3aa: CASSPYDSGGADEQYF

abundance: -
d_gene: -
v_gene: TRBV9
j_gene: TRBJ2-7
CDR3nt: TGTGCCAGCAGCCCCGAGGACCAGGCCTACGAGCAGTACTTC
CDR3aa: CASSPEDQAYEQYF